A single sample is the source of the 23 T cell receptor beta chains below, sequenced in a study of blood T cell repertoires in COVID-19. Profiling relied on immunoSEQ multiplex PCR, and the TCRdb table lists in-frame clones only, not all of them. This sample has about 230,000 clones, with approximately 90% found just once. Sequencing input: peripheral blood. These receptors all stem from a man aged 50-60 years with COVID-19, enrolled during active disease.

The V and J genes are TRBV6-6 and TRBJ2-7; 14 positions agree with TRBD2. Germline CDR1 and CDR2: MNHNY and SVGAGI (reference sequence). This CDR3 comprises 19 residues. After removal of 5 bases from V and 3 bases from J, the junction contained 15 bases not matched to a gene. CDR3 sequence (DNA): TGTGCCAGCAGTCCCCAGGGGCGGACTAGCGGGGGGAATCACTACGAGCAGTACTTC. It yields the protein CASSPQGRTSGGNHYEQYF.

This rearrangement joins TRBV7-7 to TRBJ2-2; 7 nucleotides line up with TRBD2. The trim removed 2 bases at V and 2 bases at J, leaving 5 bases unmatched. The CDR3 has 16 residues. CDR1 SSHAT and CDR2 FNYEAQ come from the germline V gene (reference sequence). The CDR3 here is CASSLRLADNTGELFF. The DNA for the CDR3 is TGTGCCAGCAGCTTACGGCTAGCGGATAACACCGGGGAGCTGTTTTTT.

This clone has a single count. The junction departs from the called germline gene at one end, perhaps through a read error. V is TRBV6-2 or TRBV6-3 and J is TRBJ1-5; the D gene is possibly TRBD1 (5 bases). Germline CDR1 and CDR2: MNHEY and SVGEGT. CDR3 length: 15 amino acids. As DNA, the CDR3 is TGTGCCAGCAGCGACGGGGACTTAGGATATCAGTCCCAGCATTTT. Its protein product is CASSDGDLGYQSQHF.

The chain uses TRBV30 and TRBJ1-2, with a tentative D call TRBD1 (6 bases). The V end was cut by 0 bases, the J end by 3 bases, with 14 bases between. The CDR3 covers 15 residues. From germline, CDR1 is GTSNPN and CDR2 SVGIG (reference sequence). The CDR3 DNA reads TGTGCCTGGAGTGTCCTGGGGGCCGCGGACTATGGCTACACCTTC. It codes for CAWSVLGAADYGYTF.

The chain joins TRBV3-1 (or the pseudogene TRBV3-2) to TRBJ1-5, with D maybe TRBD1 (5 bases). Germline loops: CDR1 LGHDT, CDR2 YNNKEL (reference sequence). Trimming cost V 4 bases and J 7 bases, with 17 bases left between them. The length of the CDR3 is 15 residues. The CDR3 DNA follows: TGTGCCAGCAGCCTGACAGCAGATTCTTGGCAGCCCCAGCATTTT. Its translation is CASSLTADSWQPQHF.

The chain carries TRBV5-1 and TRBJ1-1; 8 bases line up with TRBD1. The CDR3 loop spans 17 amino acids. V shed 1 base and J 0 bases; nucleotides not matched to a gene: 8. From germline, CDR1 is SGHRS and CDR2 YFSETQ. This chain's CDR3 is CASSLSGQVGLNTEAFF. The CDR3 DNA sequence: TGCGCCAGCAGCTTGTCGGGACAGGTGGGATTGAACACTGAAGCTTTCTTT.

The chain employs TRBV5-1 and TRBJ2-1; 10 positions match TRBD1. Trimming at V came to 4 bases and at J to 5 bases, leaving 6 bases not matched to a gene. This CDR3 spans 15 amino acids. Germline-derived CDR1 and CDR2 are SGHRS and YFSETQ. CDR3 loop: CASSLGQGSNNEQFF. The CDR3 coding sequence is TGCGCCAGCAGCCTGGGACAGGGGAGCAACAATGAGCAGTTCTTC.

The V and J genes are TRBV4-2 and TRBJ2-2; 11 bases map to TRBD2. Germline V lookup: CDR1 LGHNA, CDR2 YNFKEQ. V lost 3 bases to trimming and J lost 1 base; unmatched junction nucleotides: 7. CDR3 length: 18 residues. CDR3 amino acids: CASSQVAGGPVNTGELFF. In DNA, the CDR3 is TGTGCCAGCAGCCAGGTAGCGGGGGGGCCTGTGAACACCGGGGAGCTGTTTTTT.

The genes are TRBV5-8 and TRBJ1-5, with 11 bases that match TRBD1. J was trimmed by 7 bases and V by 7 bases; bases with no gene match: 13. The CDR3 spans 16 residues. CDR1 is SGHTS and CDR2 is YDEGEE in the germline V gene. CDR3 protein: CASLRTGGVLAQPQHF. CDR3 bases: TGTGCCAGCCTCCGGACAGGGGGCGTCTTGGCCCAGCCCCAGCATTTT.

The gene calls are TRBV19 and TRBJ1-4; 9 bases fit TRBD1. Germline V CDR1 and CDR2: LNHDA, SQIVND (reference sequence). This CDR3 has 14 residues. Trimming at V came to 5 bases and at J to 6 bases, leaving 4 bases not matched to a gene. CDR3 sequence reads: CASSLQGAHEKLFF. DNA for the CDR3: TGTGCCAGTAGTTTACAGGGGGCGCATGAAAAACTGTTTTTT.

The chain is built from TRBV19 and TRBJ1-5; unclear D gene. Per germline, CDR1 LNHDA and CDR2 SQIVND (reference sequence). The CDR3 extends over 16 amino acids. V lost 3 bases, J lost 2 bases, and 14 bases lay in between. The CDR3: CASSIGFGSGNQPQHF. In nucleotides, the CDR3 is TGTGCCAGTAGTATTGGTTTCGGAAGCGGCAATCAGCCCCAGCATTTT.

The genes are TRBV6-5 and TRBJ2-3, with 11 nucleotides matching TRBD2. From germline, CDR1 is MNHEY and CDR2 SVGAGI. This CDR3 is built from 14 residues. V trimming: 7 bases; J trimming: 5 bases; junction bases outside the gene matches: 5. The CDR3 region is CASKLAGGGDTQYF. The CDR3 region has the DNA TGTGCCAGCAAGCTAGCGGGAGGTGGAGATACGCAGTATTTT.

This chain links TRBV6-9 with TRBJ2-7; 7 nucleotides agree with TRBD1. The junction had 8 bases not matched to a gene; V was cut back by 7 bases and J by 2 bases. Germline V CDR1 and CDR2: MNHGY, SVAAGI. The CDR3 is made up of 14 amino acids. In DNA form, the CDR3 reads TGTGCCAGCATCCGAACCCAGGGGGCCTACGAGCAGTACTTC. It yields the protein CASIRTQGAYEQYF.

The V call is TRBV18, the J call TRBJ2-7; TRBD2 is a possible D gene (6 bases). Trimming shortened V by 2 bases and J by 9 bases, and 14 bases separated the two germline ends. Per germline, CDR1 KGHSH and CDR2 LQKENI. The CDR3 has 13 residues. The CDR3 DNA is TGTGCCAGCTCACCAAAGGAGGGACTGGGGCAGTACTTC. It yields the protein CASSPKEGLGQYF.

The chain carries TRBV19 and TRBJ2-7; 9 nucleotides line up with TRBD1. CDR1 is LNHDA and CDR2 is SQIVND in the germline V gene (reference sequence). Losses at the gene ends were 5 bases for V and 1 base for J; bases not matched to a gene: 12. This CDR3 spans 17 amino acids. The CDR3: CASSFDCRDRDSYEQYF. The CDR3 DNA reads as TGTGCCAGTAGTTTCGACTGCCGGGACAGGGATTCCTACGAGCAGTACTTC. Combining the CDR3 with reference TRBV19 and TRBJ2-7 gives the whole variable domain DGGITQSPKYLFRKEGQNVTLSCEQNLNHDAMYWYRQDPGQGLRLIYYSQIVNDFQKGDIAEGYSVSREKKESFPLTVTSAQKNPTAFYLCASSFDCRDRDSYEQYFGPGTRLTVT.

As to this clone: Additional DNA sequences in this sample encode the identical CDR3. In DNA form, the CDR3 reads TGTGCCAGCAGCCAAGGGAGCGGGGAGACCCAGTACTTC. It translates to CASSQGSGETQYF. The V call is TRBV3-1 (or the pseudogene TRBV3-2), the J call TRBJ2-5; a weak D match, TRBD2 (6 bases). Between the trimmed V and J ends, which lost 1 base and 5 bases, there was a span of 8 bases. Germline CDR1 and CDR2: LGHDT and YNNKEL (reference sequence). CDR3 length equals 13 residues.

This clone has more than one count but fewer than ten. The V and J genes are TRBV11-2 and TRBJ1-5; D is possibly TRBD1 (5 bases). V lost 1 base, J lost 1 base, and 5 bases lay in between. The V gene's germline CDR1 is SGHAT and CDR2 FQNNGV. The CDR3 is 14 amino acids. The DNA of the CDR3 is TGTGCCAGCAGCTTAGGACAGAGCAATCAGCCCCAGCATTTT. Its protein product is CASSLGQSNQPQHF. The whole variable domain, filled in from reference TRBV11-2 and TRBJ1-5, reads EAGVAQSPRYKIIEKRQSVAFWCNPISGHATLYWYQQILGQGPKLLIQFQNNGVVDDSQLPKDRFSAERLKGVDSTLKIQPAKLEDSAVYLCASSLGQSNQPQHFGDGTRLSIL.

Only one count was recorded for this clone. J is TRBJ1-4 and V is TRBV2; 7 nucleotides line up with TRBD1. The CDR3 is 15 amino acids. Germline V gene sequence: CDR1 SNHLY, CDR2 FYNNEI. V dropped 3 bases and J dropped 4; count of bases not matched to a gene: 5. The CDR3 nucleotides are TGTGCCAGCAGTGACCCCAGGGGGGATAATGAAAAACTGTTTTTT. This sequence encodes CASSDPRGDNEKLFF.

The gene calls are TRBV6-5 and TRBJ2-7; tentative D call: TRBD1 (5 bases). CDR1 is MNHEY and CDR2 is SVGAGI in the germline V gene. The CDR3 has 14 amino acids. The germline V and J ends were trimmed by 10 bases and 3 bases, with 19 bases remaining between them. The CDR3 protein is CATSFGRAGYEQYF. CDR3 in DNA: TGTGCCACATCATTCGGCAGGGCAGGCTACGAGCAGTACTTC.

The rearrangement uses TRBV9 and TRBJ2-7; TRBD2 matches 11 bases. V gave up 4 bases and J gave up 2 bases; unmatched junction bases: 5. Germline V gene sequence: CDR1 SGDLS, CDR2 YYNGEE. This CDR3 has 15 residues. The CDR3 DNA reads as TGTGCCAGCAGCACTTCTAGCGGGAGGACCTACGAGCAGTACTTC. Its protein is CASSTSSGRTYEQYF.

This clone was detected only a few times. V and J are TRBV7-6 and TRBJ2-7, with TRBD1 identical over 7 bases. This CDR3 has 20 residues. J was trimmed by 4 bases and V by 0 bases; bases with no gene match: 21. CDR1 and CDR2 (germline): SGHVS, FNYEAQ. In DNA form, the CDR3 reads TGTGCCAGCAGCTTAGCGATGAACACCGAGGACAGGAAAGGGTTGTACGAGCAGTACTTC. Encoded protein: CASSLAMNTEDRKGLYEQYF.

The rearrangement joins TRBV25-1 to TRBJ1-2; D call uncertain. In germline, CDR1 is MGHDK, CDR2 SYGVNS. The CDR3 runs to 12 residues. V shed 4 bases and J shed 4 bases, with 7 bases lying between them. For the CDR3, the DNA is TGTGCCAGCAGTGGGCCATCCTATGGCTACACCTTC. Its translation is CASSGPSYGYTF.

The sample holds one count of this clone. This chain joins TRBV9 and TRBJ2-2; maybe TRBD1 (5 bases). The CDR3 has 14 amino acids. The V and J ends lost 3 bases and 2 bases respectively, with 8 bases between them. Germline V gene lookup returns CDR1 SGDLS and CDR2 YYNGEE. CDR3 loop: CASSEGVNTGELFF. CDR3 DNA sequence: TGTGCCAGCAGCGAAGGGGTTAACACCGGGGAGCTGTTTTTT.